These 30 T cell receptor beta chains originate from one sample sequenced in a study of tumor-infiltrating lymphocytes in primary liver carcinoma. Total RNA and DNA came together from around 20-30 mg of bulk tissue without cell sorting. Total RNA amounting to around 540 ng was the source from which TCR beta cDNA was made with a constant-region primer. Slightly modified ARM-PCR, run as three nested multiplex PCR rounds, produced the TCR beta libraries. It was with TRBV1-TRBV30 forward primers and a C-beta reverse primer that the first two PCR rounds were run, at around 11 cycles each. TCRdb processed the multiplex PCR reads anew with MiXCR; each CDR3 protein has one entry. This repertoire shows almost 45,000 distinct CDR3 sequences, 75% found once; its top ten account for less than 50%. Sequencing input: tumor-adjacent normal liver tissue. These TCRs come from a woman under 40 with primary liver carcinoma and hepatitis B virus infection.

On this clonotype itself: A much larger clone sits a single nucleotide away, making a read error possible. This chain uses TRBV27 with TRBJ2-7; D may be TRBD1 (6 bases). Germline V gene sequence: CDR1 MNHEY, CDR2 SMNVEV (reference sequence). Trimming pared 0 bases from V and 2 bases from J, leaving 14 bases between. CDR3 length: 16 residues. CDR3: CASSLSRTAQTYEQYF. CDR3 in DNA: TGTGCCAGCAGTTTATCGCGGACAGCCCAGACCTACGAGCAGTACTTC.

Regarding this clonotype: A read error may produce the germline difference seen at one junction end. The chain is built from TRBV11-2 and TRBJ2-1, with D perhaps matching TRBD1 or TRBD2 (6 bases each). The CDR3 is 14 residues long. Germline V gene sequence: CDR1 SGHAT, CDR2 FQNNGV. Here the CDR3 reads CTSSLGGTWNEQFF. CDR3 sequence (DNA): TGTACTAGCAGCCTAGGGGGGACGTGGAATGAGCAGTTCTTT.

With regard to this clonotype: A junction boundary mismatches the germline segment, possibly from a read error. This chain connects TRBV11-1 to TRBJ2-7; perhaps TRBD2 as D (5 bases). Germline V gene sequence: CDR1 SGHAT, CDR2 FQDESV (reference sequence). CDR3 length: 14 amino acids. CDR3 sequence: CASSLAMASYEHYF. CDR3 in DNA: TGTGCCAGCAGTTTAGCGATGGCCTCCTACGAGCACTACTTC.

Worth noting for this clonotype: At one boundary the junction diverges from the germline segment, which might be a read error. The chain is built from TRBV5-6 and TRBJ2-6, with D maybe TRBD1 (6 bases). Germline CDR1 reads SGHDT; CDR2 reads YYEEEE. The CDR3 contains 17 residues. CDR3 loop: CASSQDSTFSGPNVLTF. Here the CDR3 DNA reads TGTGCCAGCAGCCAGGACAGCACCTTCTCTGGGCCCAACGTCCTTACTTTC.

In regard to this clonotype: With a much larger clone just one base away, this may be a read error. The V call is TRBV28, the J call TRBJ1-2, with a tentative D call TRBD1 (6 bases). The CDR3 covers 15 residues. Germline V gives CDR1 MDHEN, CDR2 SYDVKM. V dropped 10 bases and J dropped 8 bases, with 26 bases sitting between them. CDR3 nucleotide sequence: TGTGCCAACACCTATTCTTCTGTAGGGGGAGGCGGCTACACCTTC. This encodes CANTYSSVGGGGYTF.

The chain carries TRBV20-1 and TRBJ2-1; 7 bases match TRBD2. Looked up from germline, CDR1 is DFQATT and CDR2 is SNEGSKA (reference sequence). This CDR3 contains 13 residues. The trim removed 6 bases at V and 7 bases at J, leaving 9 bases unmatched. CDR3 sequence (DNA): TGCAGTGCAGGCGGGGGTGTTGGGAATGAGCAGTTCTTC. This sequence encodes CSAGGGVGNEQFF.

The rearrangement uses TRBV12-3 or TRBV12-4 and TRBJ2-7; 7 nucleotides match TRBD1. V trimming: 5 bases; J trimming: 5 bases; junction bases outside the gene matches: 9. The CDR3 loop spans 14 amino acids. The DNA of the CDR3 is TGTGCCAGCAGTCTCGAGGGGGCGATTAACGAGCAGTACTTC. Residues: CASSLEGAINEQYF.

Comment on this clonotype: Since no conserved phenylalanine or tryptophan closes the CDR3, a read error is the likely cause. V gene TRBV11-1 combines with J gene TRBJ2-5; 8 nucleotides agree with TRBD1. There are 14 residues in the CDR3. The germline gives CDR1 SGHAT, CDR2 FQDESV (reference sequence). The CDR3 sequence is CVSNWAGGTVTQYL. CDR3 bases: TGTGTCAGCAACTGGGCAGGGGGCACTGTGACCCAGTACCTC.

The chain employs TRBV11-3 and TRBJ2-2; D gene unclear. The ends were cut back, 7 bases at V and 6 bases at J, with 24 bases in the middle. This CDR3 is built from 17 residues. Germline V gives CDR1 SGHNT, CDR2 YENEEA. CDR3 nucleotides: TGTGCCAGCATCAAGACCCGCGGAAGAACTCAACCCGGGGAGCTGTTTTTT. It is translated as CASIKTRGRTQPGELFF. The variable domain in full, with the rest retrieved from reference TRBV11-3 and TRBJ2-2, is EAGVVQSPRYKIIEKKQPVAFWCNPISGHNTLYWYLQNLGQGPELLIRYENEEAVDDSQLPKDRFSAERLKGVDSTLKIQPAELGDSAVYLCASIKTRGRTQPGELFFGEGSRLTVL.

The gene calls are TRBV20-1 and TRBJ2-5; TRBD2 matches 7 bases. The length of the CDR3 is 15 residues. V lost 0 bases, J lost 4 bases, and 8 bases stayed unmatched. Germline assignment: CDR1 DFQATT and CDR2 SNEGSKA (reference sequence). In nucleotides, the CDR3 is TGCAGTGCTAGAGATGCGGGAGAAGTTAGAGAGACCCAGTACTTC. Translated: CSARDAGEVRETQYF.

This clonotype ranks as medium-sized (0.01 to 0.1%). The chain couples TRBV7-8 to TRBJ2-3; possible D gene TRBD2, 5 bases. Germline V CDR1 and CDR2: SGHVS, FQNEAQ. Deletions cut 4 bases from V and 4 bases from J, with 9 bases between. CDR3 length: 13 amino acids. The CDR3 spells CASSSLVSDTQYF. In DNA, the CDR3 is TGTGCCAGCAGCTCACTAGTATCAGATACGCAGTATTTT.

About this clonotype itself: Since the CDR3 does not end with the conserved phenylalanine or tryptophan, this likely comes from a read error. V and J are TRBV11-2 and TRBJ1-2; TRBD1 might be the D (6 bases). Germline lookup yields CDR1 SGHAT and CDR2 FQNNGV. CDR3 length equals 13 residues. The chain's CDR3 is CTNTQEGGGGYTS. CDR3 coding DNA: TGTACCAACACTCAGGAGGGGGGTGGAGGCTACACCTCC.

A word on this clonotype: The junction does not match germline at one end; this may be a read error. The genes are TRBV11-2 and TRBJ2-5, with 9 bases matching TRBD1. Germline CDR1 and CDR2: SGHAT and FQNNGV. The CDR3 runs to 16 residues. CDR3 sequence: CAGTTRTGGAKETQYF. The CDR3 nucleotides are TGTGCCGGCACCACAAGAACAGGGGGCGCGAAAGAGACCCAATACTTC.

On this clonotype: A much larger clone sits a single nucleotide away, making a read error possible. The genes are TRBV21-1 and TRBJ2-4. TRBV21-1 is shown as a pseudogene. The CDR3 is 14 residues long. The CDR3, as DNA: TGTGCCATCAGCAAGGGACTAGCGGAAAACATTCAGTACTTC. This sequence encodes CAISKGLAENIQYF.

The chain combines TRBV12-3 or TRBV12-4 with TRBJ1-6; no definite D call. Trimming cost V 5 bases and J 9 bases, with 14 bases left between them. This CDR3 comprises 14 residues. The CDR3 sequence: CASSLGGSSSPLHF. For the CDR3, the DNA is TGTGCCAGCAGTCTAGGAGGGTCGAGTTCACCCCTCCACTTT.

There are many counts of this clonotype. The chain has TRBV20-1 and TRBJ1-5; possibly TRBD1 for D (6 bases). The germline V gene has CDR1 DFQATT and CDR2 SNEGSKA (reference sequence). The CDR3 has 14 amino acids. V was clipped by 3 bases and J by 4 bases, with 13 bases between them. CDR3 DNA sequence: TGCAGTGCTAGCCTAACAGGGAGAAATCAGCCCCAGCATTTT. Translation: CSASLTGRNQPQHF.

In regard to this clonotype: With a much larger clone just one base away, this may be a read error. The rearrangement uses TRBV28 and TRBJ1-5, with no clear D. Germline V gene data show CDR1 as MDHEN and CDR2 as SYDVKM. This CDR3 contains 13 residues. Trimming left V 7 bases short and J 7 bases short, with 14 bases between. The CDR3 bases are TGTGCCAGCACTCTACTAGTGGGCCAGCCCCAGCATTTT. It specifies CASTLLVGQPQHF.

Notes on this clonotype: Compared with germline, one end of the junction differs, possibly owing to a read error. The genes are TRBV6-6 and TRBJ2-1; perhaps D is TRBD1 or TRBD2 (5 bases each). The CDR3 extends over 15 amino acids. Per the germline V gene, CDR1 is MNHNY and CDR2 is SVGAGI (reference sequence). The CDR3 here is CASRDGTDRRNELFF. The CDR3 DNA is TGTGCCAGCAGGGACGGGACGGATCGGAGGAATGAGCTGTTCTTC.

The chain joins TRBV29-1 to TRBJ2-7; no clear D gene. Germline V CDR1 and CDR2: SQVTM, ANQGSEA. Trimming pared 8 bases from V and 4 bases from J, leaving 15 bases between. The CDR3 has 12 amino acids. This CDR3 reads CSLVGTLYEQYF. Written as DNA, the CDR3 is TGCAGCCTTGTGGGCACATTATACGAGCAGTACTTC.

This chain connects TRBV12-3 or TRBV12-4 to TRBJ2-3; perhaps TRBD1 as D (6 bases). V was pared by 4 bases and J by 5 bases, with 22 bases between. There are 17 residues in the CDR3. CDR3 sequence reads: CASSSSTGTRGKDTQYF. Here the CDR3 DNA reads TGTGCCAGCAGTTCGTCGACAGGAACTAGGGGGAAAGATACGCAGTATTTT.

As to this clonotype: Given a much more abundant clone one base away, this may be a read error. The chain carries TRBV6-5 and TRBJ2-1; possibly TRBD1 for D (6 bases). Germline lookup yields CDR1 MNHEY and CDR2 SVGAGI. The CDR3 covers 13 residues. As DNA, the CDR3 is TGTGTCAGCAGAAACAGGGAATACAATGAGCGGTTCTTC. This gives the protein CVSRNREYNERFF.

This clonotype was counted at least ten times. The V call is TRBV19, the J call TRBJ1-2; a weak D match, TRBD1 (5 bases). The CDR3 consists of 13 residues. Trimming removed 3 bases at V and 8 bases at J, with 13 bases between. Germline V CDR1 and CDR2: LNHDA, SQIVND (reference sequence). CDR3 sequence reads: CASSILAGNGYTF. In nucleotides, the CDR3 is TGTGCCAGTAGTATTCTGGCAGGGAACGGCTACACCTTC. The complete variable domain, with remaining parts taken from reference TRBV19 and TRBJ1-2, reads DGGITQSPKYLFRKEGQNVTLSCEQNLNHDAMYWYRQDPGQGLRLIYYSQIVNDFQKGDIAEGYSVSREKKESFPLTVTSAQKNPTAFYLCASSILAGNGYTFGSGTRLTVV.

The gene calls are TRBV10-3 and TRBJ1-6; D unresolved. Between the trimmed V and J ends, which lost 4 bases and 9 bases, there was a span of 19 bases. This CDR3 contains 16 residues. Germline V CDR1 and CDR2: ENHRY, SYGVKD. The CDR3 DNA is TGTGCCATCAGTGCCCTTCCGACGACTCTAGGTTCACCCCTCCACTTT. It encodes CAISALPTTLGSPLHF.

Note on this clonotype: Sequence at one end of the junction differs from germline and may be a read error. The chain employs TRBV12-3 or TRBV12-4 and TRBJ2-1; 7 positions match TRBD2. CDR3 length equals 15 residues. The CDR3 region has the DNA TGTGCCAGCAGTTTTCTGGCTAGCGGTTACAGTGAGCAGTTCTTC. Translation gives CASSFLASGYSEQFF.

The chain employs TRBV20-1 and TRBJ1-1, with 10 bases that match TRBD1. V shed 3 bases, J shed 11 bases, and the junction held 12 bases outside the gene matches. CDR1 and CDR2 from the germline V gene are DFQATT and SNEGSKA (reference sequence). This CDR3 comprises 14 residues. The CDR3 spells CSASSVGTGVGAFF. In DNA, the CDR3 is TGCAGTGCTAGTTCAGTGGGGACAGGGGTTGGGGCTTTCTTT.

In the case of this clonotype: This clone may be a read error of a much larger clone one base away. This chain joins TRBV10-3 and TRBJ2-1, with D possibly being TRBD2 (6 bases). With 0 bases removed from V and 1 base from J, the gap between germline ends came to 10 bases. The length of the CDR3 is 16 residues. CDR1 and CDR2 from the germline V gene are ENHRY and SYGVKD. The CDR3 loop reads CAISESKAGSYNEQFF. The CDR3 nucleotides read TGTGCCATCAGTGAGTCGAAGGCGGGGTCCTACAATGAGCAGTTCTTC.

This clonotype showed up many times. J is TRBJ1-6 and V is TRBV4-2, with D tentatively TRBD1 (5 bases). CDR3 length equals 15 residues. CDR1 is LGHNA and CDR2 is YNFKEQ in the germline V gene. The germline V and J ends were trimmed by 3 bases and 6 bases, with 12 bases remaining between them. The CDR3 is CASSHLWGGNSPLHF. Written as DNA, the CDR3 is TGTGCCAGCAGCCACCTTTGGGGCGGTAATTCACCCCTCCACTTT.

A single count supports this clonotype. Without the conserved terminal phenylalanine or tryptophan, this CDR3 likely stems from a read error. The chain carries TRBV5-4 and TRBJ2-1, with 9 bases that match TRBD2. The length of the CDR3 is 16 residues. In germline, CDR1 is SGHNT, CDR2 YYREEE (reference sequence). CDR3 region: CTSSLKTSGLYNDQFL. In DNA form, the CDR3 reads TGTACCAGCAGCTTGAAGACTAGCGGACTATACAATGACCAGTTCTTA.

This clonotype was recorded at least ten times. The CDR3 here is CASSLGVARTDTQYF. CDR3 in DNA: TGTGCCAGCAGCCTTGGTGTAGCGCGCACAGATACGCAGTATTTT. This chain links TRBV7-3 with TRBJ2-3, with D tentatively TRBD2 (5 bases). In germline, CDR1 is SGHTA, CDR2 FQGTGA. Trimming removed 5 bases from V and 1 base from J, with 13 bases in between. CDR3 length equals 15 residues.

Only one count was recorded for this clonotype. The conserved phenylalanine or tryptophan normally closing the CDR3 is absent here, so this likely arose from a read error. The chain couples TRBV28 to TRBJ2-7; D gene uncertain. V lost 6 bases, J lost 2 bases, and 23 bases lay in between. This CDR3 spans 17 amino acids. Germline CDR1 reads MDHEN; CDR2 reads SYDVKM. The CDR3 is CASSLLLNGWYTYEQYL. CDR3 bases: TGTGCCAGCAGCCTCCTTTTGAACGGATGGTACACCTACGAGCAGTACTTA.